A selection of T cell receptor beta chains follows, all from one sample in a study of response to subunit inactivated influenza vaccine. TCRdb redid the calling of the RT-PCR reads with MiXCR, one entry per CDR3 protein. Of more than 450,000 distinct CDR3 sequences listed, about 11% are singletons. The sequencing here drew on PBMCs from blood, taken on the day of vaccination. The receptors come from a man in his fifties or sixties who received an inactivated influenza vaccine. Both conserved end residues are part of each CDR3. The D gene is left open where the match is weak. Rows may omit the clone size; those that give it use once, few, many or a size class.

j_call	d_call	clone_size	v_call	cdr3_nt	cdr3_aa
TRBJ2-1	TRBD2	many	TRBV4-3	TGCGCCAGCAGCCAAGGGTTAGCGGGACCGTCTGAGCAGTTCTTC	CASSQGLAGPSEQFF
TRBJ1-1	-	many	TRBV5-1	TGCGCCAGCACGGCGGGCATGAACACTGAAGCTTTCTTT	CASTAGMNTEAFF
TRBJ2-5	-	-	TRBV2	TGTGCCAGCAGTGAAGGGCGGGACCGGGAGACCCAGTACTTC	CASSEGRDRETQYF
TRBJ1-5	TRBD1	-	TRBV12-3/TRBV12-4	TGTGCCAGCACTCTGACAGGGGGAAGCAATCAGCCCCAGCATTTT	CASTLTGGSNQPQHF
TRBJ2-5	TRBD2	-	TRBV27	TGTGCCACCAGAGGTAGCGGGGGGGGGCAAGAGACCCAGTACTTC	CATRGSGGGQETQYF
TRBJ2-3	TRBD1	-	TRBV20-1	TGCAGTGCTAGAGATGTCCACAACCCCGACAGACAGGGGACAGATACGCAGTATTTT	CSARDVHNPDRQGTDTQYF
TRBJ1-2	TRBD1	few	TRBV12-3/TRBV12-4	TGTGCCAGCCAAAGGACAGGGGGCACCTATGGCTACACCTTC	CASQRTGGTYGYTF
TRBJ2-7	TRBD1	few	TRBV4-1	TGCGCCAGCAGCCCAATCGGGACAGGGGGTTACGAGCAGTACTTC	CASSPIGTGGYEQYF
TRBJ2-3	-	few	TRBV25-1	TGTGCCAGCAGAGACCTGGGGGGGGGCCACACAGATACGCAGTATTTT	CASRDLGGGHTDTQYF
TRBJ2-1	TRBD1	-	TRBV6-2/TRBV6-3	TGTGCCAGCAGAGGACAGGCCTACAATGAGCAGTTCTTC	CASRGQAYNEQFF
TRBJ2-5	-	once	TRBV5-4	TGTGCCATCAGCTTGGGATCGCCGAAGACCCAGTACTTC	CAISLGSPKTQYF
TRBJ2-1	-	few	TRBV7-9	TGTGCCAGCAGCTTAGACAGGGATCGTGAGCAGTTCTTC	CASSLDRDREQFF
TRBJ2-1	TRBD2	once	TRBV7-6	TGTGCCAGCAGCCCGGGCCCTAGCGGGAGTGGTGAGCAGTTCTTC	CASSPGPSGSGEQFF
TRBJ2-3	TRBD1	few	TRBV10-1	TGCGCCAGCAGCCGGACAGGGTCGTTTGGCACAGATACGCAGTATTTT	CASSRTGSFGTDTQYF
TRBJ1-1	-	-	TRBV7-6	TGTGCCAGCAGCTTAGTAGGGTTGGCTGGGAACACTGAAGCTTTCTTT	CASSLVGLAGNTEAFF
TRBJ2-2	TRBD2	few	TRBV20-1	TGCAGTGCTAGAGTCCCTAGCGGGAGGGCCCCCGGGGAGCTGTTTTTT	CSARVPSGRAPGELFF
TRBJ2-3	TRBD2	-	TRBV11-2	TGTGCCAGCAGCCCCCGCGCTAGCGGGAGAACAGATACGCAGTATTTT	CASSPRASGRTDTQYF
TRBJ1-1	-	many	TRBV7-9	TGTGCCAGCAGCTTAGAATCAGGGCTGAACACTGAAGCTTTCTTT	CASSLESGLNTEAFF
TRBJ2-3	TRBD1	many	TRBV4-3	TGCGCCAGCAGCCAAGATTCGGGACAGGGATCAGATACGCAGTATTTT	CASSQDSGQGSDTQYF
TRBJ1-1	TRBD1	many	TRBV29-1	TGCAGCGTCGCCGGGACAGGGGCCTTGAACACTGAAGCTTTCTTT	CSVAGTGALNTEAFF
TRBJ1-1	TRBD1	few	TRBV11-2	TGTGCCAGCAGCCAGGACAGGAGAAGCTTTGAAGCTTTCTTT	CASSQDRRSFEAFF
TRBJ2-1	TRBD2	few	TRBV5-1	TGCGCCAGCAGCTCTGGACTAGCGGCGGTGTACAATGAGCAGTTCTTC	CASSSGLAAVYNEQFF
TRBJ2-3	-	few	TRBV20-1	TGCAGTGCCTTACCGGGGGGCAGCACAGATACGCAGTATTTT	CSALPGGSTDTQYF
TRBJ1-6	TRBD1	-	TRBV7-9	TGTGCCAGCAGCCCCCCCCGGACAGGGATTGATTCACCCCTCCACTTT	CASSPPRTGIDSPLHF
TRBJ1-3	-	many	TRBV6-1	TGTGCCAGCAGGGTGCAATTCGAGGCTGGAAACACCATATATTTT	CASRVQFEAGNTIYF
TRBJ2-3	TRBD1	-	TRBV20-1	TGCAGTGCCTCCGGGACAGGGGGCACAGATACGCAGTATTTT	CSASGTGGTDTQYF
TRBJ2-1	TRBD2	few	TRBV5-1	TGCGCCAGCAGCTTGGGACTAGCGGGGGGCGCTGGATACAATGAGCAGTTCTTC	CASSLGLAGGAGYNEQFF
TRBJ2-1	TRBD2	-	TRBV9	TGTGCCAGCAGCTACGGGGAGGGATACAATGAGCAGTTCTTC	CASSYGEGYNEQFF
TRBJ2-3	-	-	TRBV5-1	TGCGCCAGCAGTGGCGGGGGCGTAGCTACGGATACGCAGTATTTT	CASSGGGVATDTQYF
TRBJ2-1	TRBD1	few	TRBV28	TGTGCCAGCAGTTTAAAGCCCCAGGGGGCAATCGGGCAGTTCTTC	CASSLKPQGAIGQFF
TRBJ2-2	TRBD1	few	TRBV12-3/TRBV12-4	TGTGCCAGCAGTCGCGGCGGACAGGGTGGCACCGGGGAGCTGTTTTTT	CASSRGGQGGTGELFF
TRBJ1-3	TRBD1	-	TRBV28	TGTGCCAGCAGTGAACCGGGACAGGGCCGGCTAAACACCATATATTTT	CASSEPGQGRLNTIYF
TRBJ1-2	-	few	TRBV7-9	TGTGCCAGCAACAAACCACAGGGTTTTAATAATGGCTACACCTTC	CASNKPQGFNNGYTF
TRBJ2-1	-	few	TRBV9	TGTGCCAGCAGCGCCCTTCTAGCCTCCTACAATGAGCAGTTCTTC	CASSALLASYNEQFF
TRBJ2-1	-	many	TRBV5-1	TGCGCCAGCAGCCCCGAGAGTCGGGATGAGCAGTTCTTC	CASSPESRDEQFF
TRBJ2-1	-	many	TRBV27	TGTGCCAGCAGTACGAAACGGGTCGAAGGATCCTACAATGAGCAGTTCTTC	CASSTKRVEGSYNEQFF
TRBJ1-2	-	many	TRBV5-1	TGCGCCAGCAGCTTTGCTCCGGGGCCCTTTTTGTATGGCTACACCTTC	CASSFAPGPFLYGYTF
TRBJ2-3	-	many	TRBV20-1	TGCAGTGCTAGAGATCTCCGCACCGCGGATACGCAGTATTTT	CSARDLRTADTQYF
TRBJ2-1	TRBD2	-	TRBV7-9	TGTGCCAGCAGCTTCCTAGCGGCCTACAATGAGCAGTTCTTC	CASSFLAAYNEQFF
TRBJ1-2	-	-	TRBV5-6	TGTGCCAGCAGCTTGATCGGTGACGGGAACAACTATGGCTACACCTTC	CASSLIGDGNNYGYTF
TRBJ2-2	TRBD1	few	TRBV5-4	TGTGCCAGCAGGACCGGGACAGGGGGGACCGGGGAGCTGTTTTTT	CASRTGTGGTGELFF
TRBJ1-1	-	-	TRBV29-1	TGCAGCGTACAAGGCGGATGGGAAGCTTTCTTT	CSVQGGWEAFF
TRBJ2-6	-	-	TRBV5-1	TGCGCCAGCAGCTTGGCACACTCTGGGGCCAACGTCCTGACTTTC	CASSLAHSGANVLTF
TRBJ2-7	-	few	TRBV5-6	TGTGCCAGCAGCTTGAGTCCAGGGGGGCACGAGCAGTACTTC	CASSLSPGGHEQYF
TRBJ1-6	-	few	TRBV5-1	TGCGCCAGCAGCTTAACAGCCGATTCACCCCTCCACTTT	CASSLTADSPLHF
TRBJ1-4	-	many	TRBV7-2	TGTGCCAGCAGCTTACAGGGAGTCGGTGAAAAACTGTTTTTT	CASSLQGVGEKLFF
TRBJ2-2	-	-	TRBV7-2	TGTGCCAGCAGTCCCTTTGTATCGCAGGGCACCGGGGAGCTGTTTTTT	CASSPFVSQGTGELFF
TRBJ2-3	-	-	TRBV20-1	TGCAGTGCTAGAGATTTGCAGCTAGTCAAGGATACGCAGTATTTT	CSARDLQLVKDTQYF
TRBJ2-4	-	-	TRBV5-1	TGCGCCAGCAGCTGGACCTCGAGGGGTGACATTCAGTACTTC	CASSWTSRGDIQYF